The 13 T cell receptor beta chains presented below share a single source sample, sequenced in a study of beta chain features in type 1 diabetes. Investigators reverse transcribed all isolated RNA, so they sequenced expressed TCRB transcripts. The table came from immunoSEQ multiplex PCR; TCRdb's copy has only in-frame clones and leaves some out. The table records nearly 700,000 clones, around 15% of them present only once. Study observations and caveats: There was a moderate but significant shortening of TCRB CDR3s in all four CD4+ subsets of Type 1 diabetes patients.

These receptors lack a known antigen. Sequences were obtained from naive CD4+ T cells from blood. These receptors were collected from a man aged 18 to 35 with type 1 diabetes.

This chain joins TRBV2 and TRBJ1-2; D is undetermined. The CDR3 covers 13 residues. CDR1 is SNHLY and CDR2 is FYNNEI in the germline V gene. Trimming removed 3 bases at V and 8 bases at J, with 13 bases between. The CDR3 reads CASSEMSDVGYTF. The CDR3 DNA reads TGTGCCAGCAGTGAGATGTCGGATGTGGGCTACACCTTC.

V is TRBV2 and J is TRBJ2-7; 9 positions agree with TRBD1. After removal of 6 bases from V and 6 bases from J, the junction contained 12 bases not matched to a gene. The CDR3 runs to 15 residues. Germline lookup yields CDR1 SNHLY and CDR2 FYNNEI. In DNA, the CDR3 is TGTGCCAGCAGCGCTCCGGGACAGGGACTGGGCGAGCAGTACTTC. Its translation is CASSAPGQGLGEQYF.

This chain links TRBV2 with TRBJ1-2, with TRBD1 identical over 7 bases. This CDR3 is 14 amino acids long. The ends lost 4 bases at V and 3 bases at J; junction bases unmatched: 5. CDR1 is SNHLY, CDR2 FYNNEI, per germline. The DNA of the CDR3 is TGTGCCAGCAGTGCACAGGGGACTCACTATGGCTACACCTTC. This sequence encodes CASSAQGTHYGYTF.

This chain uses TRBV9 with TRBJ2-1; 9 bases are a match to TRBD1. The CDR3 runs to 14 residues. Germline CDR1 is SGDLS and CDR2 is YYNGEE. The ends lost 1 base at V and 12 bases at J; junction bases unmatched: 8. This CDR3 is CASSVRDRDVRQFF. The CDR3, as DNA: TGTGCCAGCAGCGTAAGGGACAGGGACGTTAGGCAGTTCTTC.

This clone was seen only a few times. The J gene is TRBJ2-2, the V gene TRBV7-8; TRBD1 is a possible D gene (6 bases). Trimming left V 4 bases short and J 4 bases short, with 13 bases between. CDR3 length: 15 amino acids. Germline V lookup: CDR1 SGHVS, CDR2 FQNEAQ. CDR3 DNA: TGTGCCAGCAGCTGGGTACAGACAGGCACCGGGGAGCTGTTTTTT. Translated, it gives CASSWVQTGTGELFF.

This clone was counted a few times. The rearrangement joins TRBV18 to TRBJ1-1, with TRBD1 matching 10 bases. The V gene end was trimmed by 2 bases and the J gene end by 3 bases; junction bases not matched to a gene: 6. From germline, CDR1 is KGHSH and CDR2 LQKENI. This CDR3 contains 16 residues. The CDR3 is CASSPSGQGTDTEAFF. The CDR3 DNA reads as TGTGCCAGCTCACCATCGGGACAGGGGACGGACACTGAAGCTTTCTTT.

This clone was observed a handful of times. The V and J genes are TRBV7-9 and TRBJ2-1; possible D gene TRBD2, 6 bases. The V gene lost 1 base and the J gene lost 9 bases, with 16 bases spanning the gap. The CDR3 loop spans 15 amino acids. Germline V gives CDR1 SEHNR, CDR2 FQNEAQ (reference sequence). CDR3 bases: TGTGCCAGCAGCTTAGATGTCCGGCGGGGTGGTGAGCAGTTCTTC. This codes for CASSLDVRRGGEQFF. Filled out from reference TRBV7-9 and TRBJ2-1, the complete variable domain reads DTGVSQNPRHKITKRGQNVTFRCDPISEHNRLYWYRQTLGQGPEFLTYFQNEAQLEKSRLLSDRFSAERPKGSFSTLEIQRTEQGDSAMYLCASSLDVRRGGEQFFGPGTRLTVL.

This clone was observed a handful of times. The CDR3 here is CASSVASGGIYNEQFF. The DNA of the CDR3 is TGTGCCAGCAGCGTAGCGAGCGGGGGGATCTACAATGAGCAGTTCTTC. J is TRBJ2-1 and V is TRBV9, with 9 bases aligning to TRBD2. With V trimmed by 0 bases and J by 3 bases, 4 bases remained unmatched. The CDR3 runs 16 residues. Germline V gene sequence: CDR1 SGDLS, CDR2 YYNGEE.

The chain couples TRBV2 to TRBJ2-2; the D is unclear. This CDR3 is built from 13 residues. Germline CDR1 and CDR2: SNHLY and FYNNEI. The V gene lost 2 bases and the J gene lost 4 bases, with 5 bases spanning the gap. DNA for the CDR3: TGTGCCAGCAGTGAAAGGCCCACCGGGGAGCTGTTTTTT. It codes for CASSERPTGELFF.

This clone was recorded a few times. This chain uses TRBV29-1 with TRBJ2-7; 9 positions agree with TRBD1. The CDR3 is 16 amino acids. Germline V CDR1 and CDR2: SQVTM, ANQGSEA. V shed 7 bases and J 2 bases; nucleotides not matched to a gene: 15. CDR3 sequence: CSAGTGYGFLAYEQYF. In nucleotides, the CDR3 is TGCAGCGCTGGGACAGGGTACGGGTTTTTAGCCTACGAGCAGTACTTC.

This clone was detected only a few times. The chain combines TRBV5-1 with TRBJ2-5, with TRBD2 matching 7 bases. The CDR3 runs to 14 residues. V lost 2 bases to trimming and J lost 0 bases; unmatched junction nucleotides: 1. Germline CDR1 SGHRS, CDR2 YFSETQ. The chain's CDR3 is CASSFGGNQETQYF. The CDR3 region has the DNA TGCGCCAGCAGCTTCGGGGGGAACCAAGAGACCCAGTACTTC.

The J gene is TRBJ2-3, the V gene TRBV7-9, with 7 bases matching TRBD2. This CDR3 region has 14 residues. CDR1 and CDR2 (germline): SEHNR, FQNEAQ (reference sequence). V lost 3 bases to trimming and J lost 1 base; unmatched junction nucleotides: 1. CDR3 amino acids: CASSFLAGTDTQYF. CDR3 nucleotides: TGTGCCAGCAGCTTCCTAGCGGGCACAGATACGCAGTATTTT.

The chain employs TRBV5-1 and TRBJ1-1; D remains unclear. CDR1 is SGHRS, CDR2 YFSETQ, per germline. With 0 bases removed from V and 4 bases from J, the gap between germline ends came to 16 bases. This CDR3 comprises 16 residues. The CDR3 spells CASSLGPLADGTEAFF. CDR3 DNA sequence: TGCGCCAGCAGCTTGGGGCCTCTTGCGGATGGCACTGAAGCTTTCTTT.